The sequence of this T cell receptor (beta chain) was determined in a study of HIV-infected patients and healthy controls. Study-level points and caveats: During therapy, HIV-associated CDR3s fell significantly in frequency, while CMV-associated CDR3s did not change significantly. Comparisons were complicated because patients and controls had unequal numbers of distinct sequences.

All unsorted peripheral T cells were captured because whole blood was used without fractionation. This clonotype is medium-sized (0.01 to 0.1%) by share. The antigen is not known. Reverse transcription used around 500 ng RNA and constant-region primers for alpha and beta. Separate chain-specific third strand synthesis with multiplexing indices produced the alpha and beta libraries. A 5' RACE adapter with a random hexamer and the SP2 primer site was joined to cDNA. Priming off the SP2 site generated the second strand. TCRdb re-called the 5' RACE reads with MiXCR, one entry per CDR3 protein. The repertoire holds about 7,400 distinct CDR3 sequences, with roughly 9.9% as singletons. This TCR was sampled from an adult with HIV infection. The material was blood, obtained before antiretroviral therapy.

The CDR3 sequence is CASSGTGLHSNQPQHF. In DNA, the CDR3 is TGTGCCAGCAGTGGGACAGGGTTGCACTCCAATCAGCCCCAGCATTTT. V usage is TRBV2 and J usage is TRBJ1-5, with 8 bases that match TRBD1. The CDR3 consists of 16 residues. Germline V lookup: CDR1 SNHLY, CDR2 FYNNEI. V dropped 4 bases and J dropped 3; count of bases not matched to a gene: 8.